This is a list of T cell receptor beta chains from one sample in a study of T cells in pancreatic ductal adenocarcinoma. The data were produced by immunoSEQ multiplex PCR, yet TCRdb's version contains in-frame clones alone and is incomplete. Of some 5,400 clones listed, 72% are singletons. Material: pancreatic tumor tissue. Receptor source: a human donor with pancreatic ductal adenocarcinoma. CDR3s include the opening cysteine and the closing phenylalanine or tryptophan. Fields, in order: D gene, V gene, clone size, CDR3 protein. D genes are given only for firm matches. Where a row states a size, it is once, few, many or the class of an expanded clone; other rows omit it.

-,TRBV29-1,-,CSAPTGTSGNTIYF
TRBD1,TRBV5-1,-,CASSYDRGLSEKLFF
-,TRBV6-5,-,CASRATGMFRAFF
-,TRBV9,few,CASTGGGNYGYTF
-,TRBV11-2,-,CASSPRETQYF
TRBD1,TRBV28,-,CASTPAGTGSYGYTF
-,TRBV18,-,CASSPRSINYGYTF
-,TRBV10-3,-,CAISGDGANVLTF
-,TRBV18,-,CASSPLRGTDTQYF
-,TRBV30,-,CAWSESPNGYTF
-,TRBV6-6,-,CASSLWRNTEAFF
TRBD2,TRBV2,-,CASRTSGGGETQYF
-,TRBV5-1,-,CASSSTLTSGGYTF
-,TRBV20-1,-,CSGAHYGYTF
TRBD1,TRBV7-2,once,CASSSPGQAMNSPLHF
-,TRBV27,-,CASSLANGIYNEQFF
-,TRBV10-3,few,CASRPAPKSPLHF
TRBD1,TRBV5-6,-,CASSLRTGGSQPQHF
TRBD1,TRBV11-2,-,CASSLGQGIELAKNIQYF
TRBD1,TRBV6-1,-,CASSEMAGGGGNTIYF
-,TRBV5-6,-,CASSLGASGANVLTF
-,TRBV7-3,-,CASSLSSAGAYNEQFF
-,TRBV18,once,CASSIAAGQETQYF
-,TRBV7-3,-,CASSALQGPYNGYTF
TRBD1,TRBV30,-,CAWSASDRETQPQHF
TRBD2,TRBV29-1,-,CSAKRGGRTDTQYF
-,TRBV5-1,-,CASSLAPGAEPGTQYF
-,TRBV19,-,CASKAGILGNQPQHF
-,TRBV7-2,-,CASSRRTGGKDETQYF
-,TRBV7-2,-,CASSLEPTYNEQFF
TRBD1,TRBV27,-,CASSPGTEYNEQFF
-,TRBV6-6,-,CASLEGSSYEQYF
TRBD1,TRBV19,-,CASSVGQGNEQYF
-,TRBV7-2,-,CASSLAGLAIHGYTF
-,TRBV27,-,CASSLSENSPLHF
TRBD1,TRBV5-1,-,CASSTGQGNTGELFF
-,TRBV10-3,few,CAISPEGVEAFF
-,TRBV2,few,CASREGLDEQYF
-,TRBV28,-,CASSRGGTNAYSPLHF
-,TRBV5-6,once,CASSTPRQGGTEAFF
TRBD1,TRBV4-3,few,CASSQDRRAGGAYNSPLHF